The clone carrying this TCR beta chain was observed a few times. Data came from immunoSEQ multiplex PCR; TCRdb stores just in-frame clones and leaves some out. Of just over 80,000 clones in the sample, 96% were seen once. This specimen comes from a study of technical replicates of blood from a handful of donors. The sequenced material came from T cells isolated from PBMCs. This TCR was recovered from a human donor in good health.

CDR3 sequence (DNA): TGTGCCAGCAGCCCAGGATCCTACCGTGAAGCTTTCTTT. This translates into CASSPGSYREAFF. The V gene is TRBV6-5, the J gene TRBJ1-1; unclear D gene. Looked up from germline, CDR1 is MNHEY and CDR2 is SVGAGI. The CDR3 length is 13 residues. Trimming cost V 6 bases and J 7 bases, with 15 bases left between them.